Presented here are 10 T cell receptor beta chains from one specimen sequenced in a study of T cells in Graves' hyperthyroidism and ophthalmopathy. Researchers amplified the TCR beta CDR3 regions from RNA transcripts. During a first-round RT-PCR of the TCR CDR3, the HTBI primer set was used. TCRdb passed the multiplex PCR reads through MiXCR, listing each CDR3 protein once. Altogether a few hundred thousand distinct CDR3 sequences are present, approximately 14% being singletons, with the ten largest covering about 5%. Sequencing was carried out using blood. Receptors were obtained from a woman in her late teens or twenties with Graves' hyperthyroidism.

The rearrangement links TRBV4-1 to TRBJ2-6, with D uncertain. Germline CDR1 is MGHRA and CDR2 is YSYEKL. This CDR3 spans 15 amino acids. Trimming shortened V by 0 bases and J by 1 base, and 4 bases separated the two germline ends. The CDR3 sequence: CASSQDTSGANVLTF. The CDR3 DNA follows: TGCGCCAGCAGCCAAGATACATCTGGGGCCAACGTCCTGACTTTC.

In its sample, this clonotype was seen a few times. The chain joins TRBV11-3 to TRBJ2-3; D possibly corresponds to TRBD2 (6 bases). Germline values: CDR1 SGHNT, CDR2 YENEEA. Trimming took 3 bases from V and 4 from J, leaving 17 bases between them. The CDR3 has 16 residues. CDR3 loop: CASSLEAGVYSDTQYF. CDR3 DNA sequence: TGTGCCAGCAGCTTGGAAGCGGGCGTTTACTCAGATACGCAGTATTTT.

The chain employs TRBV10-3 and TRBJ1-1, with 9 bases matching TRBD1. The CDR3 sequence is 15 residues long. Per the germline V gene, CDR1 is ENHRY and CDR2 is SYGVKD. Trimming at V came to 5 bases and at J to 4 bases, leaving 8 bases not matched to a gene. Here the CDR3 reads CAISIPGQGGTEAFF. The CDR3 DNA is TGTGCCATCAGTATACCGGGACAGGGTGGCACTGAAGCTTTCTTT.

This clonotype was seen many times. The chain joins TRBV19 to TRBJ2-2, with D unresolved. This CDR3 is 13 amino acids long. V was cut by 7 bases and J by 6 bases, with 12 bases left in between. Germline V gene lookup returns CDR1 LNHDA and CDR2 SQIVND (reference sequence). The CDR3 protein is CASNGILSGELFF. The CDR3 coding sequence is TGTGCCAGTAACGGTATTCTATCCGGGGAGCTGTTTTTT.

This clonotype showed up many times. The rearrangement joins TRBV7-8 to TRBJ1-5; TRBD1 aligns across 9 bases. The CDR3 spans 15 residues. Germline values: CDR1 SGHVS, CDR2 FQNEAQ. The trim removed 4 bases at V and 3 bases at J, leaving 4 bases unmatched. CDR3 nucleotide sequence: TGTGCCAGCAGCTCTGGGACAGGGTTCAATCAGCCCCAGCATTTT. As protein: CASSSGTGFNQPQHF.

This clonotype was seen many times. The chain is built from TRBV20-1 and TRBJ1-2, with TRBD1 identical over 9 bases. The J segment lost 2 bases and the V segment lost 2 bases, leaving 9 bases of the junction unmatched. There are 16 residues in the CDR3. Germline CDR1 and CDR2: DFQATT and SNEGSKA (reference sequence). The CDR3 coding sequence is TGCAGTGCTAGACCGCTTCCGACAGGGGGAAACTATGGCTACACCTTC. Its protein product is CSARPLPTGGNYGYTF.

This clonotype was recorded at least ten times. The chain is built from TRBV5-1 and TRBJ1-1; no clear D. The CDR3 runs to 13 residues. Germline V gene lookup returns CDR1 SGHRS and CDR2 YFSETQ. V lost 0 bases to trimming and J lost 3 bases, with 6 bases between them. CDR3 loop: CASSLGVDTEAFF. For the CDR3, the DNA is TGCGCCAGCAGCTTGGGGGTTGACACTGAAGCTTTCTTT.

This clonotype was observed many times. CDR3 amino acids: CATTGGTEAFF. The CDR3 DNA reads as TGTGCCACTACAGGGGGCACTGAAGCTTTCTTT. The V and J genes are TRBV12-3 or TRBV12-4 and TRBJ1-1; the match to TRBD1 covers 8 bases. With 10 bases clipped from V and 4 bases from J, the junction kept 2 bases outside the gene matches. This CDR3 is 11 amino acids long.

This clonotype was counted ten times or more. V usage is TRBV2 and J usage is TRBJ1-5; the match to TRBD1 covers 11 bases. CDR1 SNHLY and CDR2 FYNNEI come from the germline V gene. V shed 6 bases and J 7 bases; nucleotides not matched to a gene: 5. The CDR3 contains 14 residues. The CDR3 region has the DNA TGTGCCAGCAGCGTGGGACAGGGGGGACAGCCCCAGCATTTT. Protein sequence: CASSVGQGGQPQHF.

This clonotype was seen only a few times. CDR3 bases: TGTGCCACCAGCAGAGAAGTAGGGACCTACGAGCAGTACTTC. Encoded protein: CATSREVGTYEQYF. The rearrangement uses TRBV15 and TRBJ2-7; D call uncertain. The V end lost 0 bases, the J end lost 2 bases, and 8 bases lay between the germline ends. Germline lookup yields CDR1 LNHNV and CDR2 YYDKDF (reference sequence). The CDR3 totals 14 residues.